Each of the 5 T cell receptor beta chains below was sequenced from the same sample in a study of T cells expressing NK-cell markers. TCRdb reprocessed the 5' RACE reads and reports one entry per CDR3 protein, with no DNA. This table holds almost 450,000 distinct CDR3 sequences. Sequenced material: blood T cells: a sorted CD56 or NKG2C T cell subset, CD4+ or CD8+ T cells, or bulk PBMC T cells (not recorded which). The receptor set was obtained from a woman between 18 and 70 years old in good health.

J is TRBJ2-3 and V is TRBV27; as DNA is missing, the TRBD2 call by TCRdb cannot be tested. CDR1 and CDR2 (germline): MNHEY, SMNVEV (reference sequence). The CDR3 runs to 15 residues. CDR3 protein: CASRRLVEGTDTQYF.

The chain carries TRBV6-2 or TRBV6-3 and TRBJ2-1; TCRdb names TRBD1, which stays unverified in the absence of DNA. CDR1 MNHEY and CDR2 SVGEGT come from the germline V gene. The CDR3 totals 15 residues. CDR3 residues: CASSYQRGHYNEQFF.

The rearrangement uses TRBV6-2 or TRBV6-3 and TRBJ1-1; TCRdb's D gene call, TRBD1, goes unchecked for lack of DNA. There are 12 residues in the CDR3. Per the germline V gene, CDR1 is MNHEY and CDR2 is SVGEGT. The CDR3 sequence: CASSHRQHEAFF.

This chain links TRBV29-1 with TRBJ2-7; TCRdb gives TRBD1 as the D gene, but with no DNA this cannot be confirmed. The CDR3 has 15 amino acids. Germline V gene data show CDR1 as SQVTM and CDR2 as ANQGSEA. This CDR3 is CSVEGTAGLRYEQYF.

The chain recombines TRBV3-1 with TRBJ2-1; TCRdb's D gene call, TRBD2, goes unchecked for lack of DNA. Looked up from germline, CDR1 is LGHDT and CDR2 is YNNKEL (reference sequence). The CDR3 is 14 residues long. CDR3 region: CASSQGAGVNEQFF.